This paragraph reports one T cell receptor (beta chain). As yet, its antigen is unknown. MiXCR, applied by TCRdb to the 5' RACE reads, yields one record per CDR3 protein. The table records about 580,000 distinct CDR3 sequences, about a sixth of them present only once. The entry originates in a study of T cells after yellow fever vaccination. Study-wide results and caveats: Booster samples showed a return of most primary-vaccination clones (around 96% CD4, about 88% CD8). Repertoires sorted by FACS could include abundant clonotypes that are contaminants from the bulk population.

Germline CDR1 reads MNHNS; CDR2 reads SASEGT. The CDR3 sequence is 13 residues long. V lost 8 bases and J 1 base, leaving 11 bases between the germline ends. The TCR comes from a young man who received the YFV17D yellow fever vaccine. The J gene is TRBJ1-1, the V gene TRBV6-1; D gene ambiguous. This material consisted of PBMCs, taken about 5 days after the first yellow fever vaccination. As DNA, the CDR3 is TGTGCCAGCCGCTCCCGGGGGAACACTGAAGCTTTCTTT. It is translated as CASRSRGNTEAFF.